This T cell receptor beta chain is from a study of control samples from healthy donors and cancer patients. The data were produced by immunoSEQ multiplex PCR, yet TCRdb's version contains in-frame clones alone and is incomplete. Found here are about 89,000 clones, roughly 86% of them singletons; the top ten hold roughly 20%. The material sequenced was blood. The TCR was taken from a man aged 30 to 45 in good health.

The CDR3 sequence: CASSPRRGLAGGPGTGELFF. The CDR3 DNA sequence: TGTGCCAGCAGCCCACGCAGGGGACTAGCGGGGGGGCCGGGGACCGGGGAGCTGTTTTTT. V and J are TRBV4-2 and TRBJ2-2; 16 positions match TRBD2. Germline lookup yields CDR1 LGHNA and CDR2 YNFKEQ. The CDR3 consists of 20 residues. V was pared by 4 bases and J by 5 bases, with 13 bases of the junction left unmatched.